One and the same sample provided the 16 T cell receptor beta chains below, sequenced in a study of cytomegalovirus exposure and HLA in healthy donors. In the PCR, 60 Vbeta and 13 Jbeta primers were used. Using immunoSEQ multiplex PCR, the repertoire was profiled, and TCRdb retains in-frame clones only, with some absent. The sample comprises about 100,000 clones, 75% to 90% of which are singletons, and approximately 4% rests with the top ten. Material for sequencing was PBMCs. These TCRs come from a man aged 30 to 39 in good health and CMV-seronegative.

V gene TRBV7-2 combines with J gene TRBJ2-3; D gene ambiguous. The V end lost 5 bases, the J end lost 0 bases, and 9 bases lay between the germline ends. The CDR3 is 14 amino acids. Germline CDR1 is SGHTA and CDR2 is FQGNSA. The CDR3 loop is CASSDPGSTDTQYF. The CDR3 nucleotides are TGTGCCAGCAGCGATCCGGGTAGCACAGATACGCAGTATTTT.

The CDR3 nucleotides are TGCGCCAGCAGCCGAGGAGGCGGACAAGAGACCCAGTACTTC. Its protein product is CASSRGGGQETQYF. The chain recombines TRBV4-1 with TRBJ2-5; tentatively, D is TRBD2 (5 bases). Trimming pared 4 bases from V and 2 bases from J, leaving 11 bases between. Looked up from germline, CDR1 is MGHRA and CDR2 is YSYEKL. The CDR3 spans 14 residues.

V gene TRBV15 combines with J gene TRBJ2-4; D call uncertain. Looked up from germline, CDR1 is LNHNV and CDR2 is YYDKDF (reference sequence). The CDR3 totals 15 residues. Trimming pared 0 bases from V and 0 bases from J, leaving 6 bases between. The CDR3 nucleotides are TGTGCCACCAGCAGAGACAGAATAGCCAAAAACATTCAGTACTTC. It specifies CATSRDRIAKNIQYF.

This sequence joins TRBV4-2 and TRBJ1-5, with D uncertain. V lost 3 bases and J 0 bases, leaving 12 bases between the germline ends. Germline lookup yields CDR1 LGHNA and CDR2 YNFKEQ. This CDR3 contains 16 residues. The CDR3 loop is CASSHATQSSNQPQHF. As DNA, the CDR3 is TGTGCCAGCAGCCATGCGACTCAAAGTAGCAATCAGCCCCAGCATTTT.

The chain is built from TRBV28 and TRBJ1-1; unclear D gene. The CDR3 is 17 amino acids. In germline, CDR1 is MDHEN, CDR2 SYDVKM. V was trimmed by 3 bases and J by 0 bases, leaving 17 bases between them. The CDR3, as DNA: TGTGCCAGCAGTTTTCCCACCAAACTCTTCATGAACACTGAAGCTTTCTTT. Translating it yields CASSFPTKLFMNTEAFF.

This clone occurred once. The V and J genes are TRBV25-1 and TRBJ1-2; TRBD1 is a possible D gene (5 bases). The CDR3 is 13 amino acids. Trimming took off 8 bases at V and 4 bases at J, with 14 bases between the two ends. CDR1 is MGHDK, CDR2 SYGVNS, per germline. In DNA form, the CDR3 reads TGTGCCAGCTCCGGGGGGGATTTCTATGGCTACACCTTC. It yields the protein CASSGGDFYGYTF.

The chain combines TRBV6-1 with TRBJ1-5; D uncertain. The V and J ends lost 1 base and 2 bases respectively, with 12 bases between them. This CDR3 has 16 amino acids. The germline CDR1 and CDR2 sequences are MNHNS and SASEGT. The CDR3 spells CASSEGGAEGNQPQHF. For the CDR3, the DNA is TGTGCCAGCAGTGAAGGAGGCGCAGAGGGCAATCAGCCCCAGCATTTT.

The chain couples TRBV7-9 to TRBJ2-4; maybe TRBD2 (7 bases). The germline CDR1 and CDR2 sequences are SEHNR and FQNEAQ (reference sequence). Between the trimmed V and J ends, which lost 0 bases and 3 bases, there was a span of 15 bases. The CDR3 totals 17 residues. The DNA of the CDR3 is TGTGCCAGCAGCTTAGCGCTGGCGGGGGCCGTCAAAAACATTCAGTACTTC. Protein sequence: CASSLALAGAVKNIQYF.

The chain joins TRBV6-5 to TRBJ2-7; the match to TRBD1 covers 7 bases. Germline trimming cut 6 bases from V and 4 bases from J; bases unmatched to any gene: 9. This CDR3 is 14 amino acids long. Germline CDR1 MNHEY, CDR2 SVGAGI. CDR3 coding DNA: TGTGCCAGCAGACGACAGGGTGCCTTTTACGAGCAGTACTTC. Translating gives CASRRQGAFYEQYF.

V is TRBV30 and J is TRBJ1-1; D remains unclear. V lost 2 bases to trimming and J lost 6 bases, with 22 bases between them. This CDR3 is built from 16 residues. Germline lookup yields CDR1 GTSNPN and CDR2 SVGIG (reference sequence). This CDR3 is CAWSPRRGEGFAEAFF. CDR3 sequence (DNA): TGTGCCTGGAGTCCCCGCCGCGGGGAAGGGTTCGCTGAAGCTTTCTTT. Combining the CDR3 with reference TRBV30 and TRBJ1-1 gives the whole variable domain SQTIHQWPATLVQPVGSPLSLECTVEGTSNPNLYWYRQAAGRGLQLLFYSVGIGQISSEVPQNLSASRPQDRQFILSSKKLLLSDSGFYLCAWSPRRGEGFAEAFFGQGTRLTVV.

The V call is TRBV18, the J call TRBJ2-6; no clear D. Trimming took off 4 bases at V and 4 bases at J, with 8 bases between the two ends. The CDR3 runs 14 residues. Germline lookup yields CDR1 KGHSH and CDR2 LQKENI. CDR3 bases: TGTGCCAGCTCACTATCGACAGGGGCCAACGTCCTGACTTTC. Translation: CASSLSTGANVLTF.

V is TRBV5-8 and J is TRBJ2-1; a weak D match, TRBD2 (7 bases). V lost 5 bases to trimming and J lost 9 bases, with 15 bases between them. Looked up from germline, CDR1 is SGHTS and CDR2 is YDEGEE. CDR3 length equals 13 residues. The CDR3 region is CASRRYREGEQFF. In DNA, the CDR3 is TGTGCCAGCAGGCGGTACAGGGAGGGTGAGCAGTTCTTC.

The chain couples TRBV10-3 to TRBJ1-1; 8 bases match TRBD1. J was trimmed by 4 bases and V by 6 bases; bases with no gene match: 7. Germline V gives CDR1 ENHRY, CDR2 SYGVKD. CDR3 length equals 14 residues. CDR3 DNA: TGTGCCATCAGCGATAGACAGGGGTTCACTGAAGCTTTCTTT. Translating gives CAISDRQGFTEAFF.

V is TRBV9 and J is TRBJ1-2; 7 bases are shared with TRBD1. V trimming: 5 bases; J trimming: 1 base; junction bases outside the gene matches: 5. The CDR3 is 14 amino acids. Germline V gene lookup returns CDR1 SGDLS and CDR2 YYNGEE. CDR3 region: CASRGTEDNYGYTF. CDR3 DNA: TGTGCCAGCAGGGGGACAGAAGATAACTATGGCTACACCTTC. The full variable domain, rest sourced from reference TRBV9 and TRBJ1-2, is DSGVTQTPKHLITATGQRVTLRCSPRSGDLSVYWYQQSLDQGLQFLIQYYNGEERAKGNILERFSAQQFPDLHSELNLSSLELGDSALYFCASRGTEDNYGYTFGSGTRLTVV.

This chain connects TRBV19 to TRBJ2-6; a possible D gene is TRBD1 (6 bases). Germline-derived CDR1 and CDR2 are LNHDA and SQIVND (reference sequence). The CDR3 has 18 residues. With 3 bases removed from V and 2 bases from J, the gap between germline ends came to 17 bases. CDR3 nucleotides: TGTGCCAGTAGTATCAGTCTGGGGGCTTCCCCTGGGGCCAACGTCCTGACTTTC. This codes for CASSISLGASPGANVLTF. The whole variable domain, filled in from reference TRBV19 and TRBJ2-6, reads DGGITQSPKYLFRKEGQNVTLSCEQNLNHDAMYWYRQDPGQGLRLIYYSQIVNDFQKGDIAEGYSVSREKKESFPLTVTSAQKNPTAFYLCASSISLGASPGANVLTFGAGSRLTVL.

The chain is built from TRBV7-9 and TRBJ2-5; D is possibly TRBD1 (6 bases). Per germline, CDR1 SEHNR and CDR2 FQNEAQ (reference sequence). V was shortened by 3 bases and J by 7 bases, with 18 bases between the two germline ends. CDR3 size: 15 residues. CDR3 amino acids: CASSLVRSRGGTQYF. The CDR3 nucleotides read TGTGCCAGCAGCTTGGTGCGGTCCCGAGGGGGGACCCAGTACTTC.